This entry concerns a single TCR beta chain. It lacks a known antigen. One base away there is no much larger clone; base qualities are not given. This entry belongs to a study of cytomegalovirus exposure and HLA in healthy donors (dated by TCRdb to about 2017). About the investigation overall: An earlier analysis of roughly 570 of the donors reported around 280 Gb of sequence data and around 120 million unique TCR beta sequences obtained from about 200 million T cells. An earlier analysis of 587 of the donors applied high-throughput TCR beta sequencing to assess whether each TCR beta V gene segment acted as functional or pseudogenic. In the later analysis, no new phenotypic data were used to find candidate immune exposures; instead, reliance was placed on TCR beta sequences and their occurrence across donors. A separate validation cohort of roughly 120 different subjects was used in addition to the approximately 610-subject first cohort. Both class I and class II loci were covered by HLA typing, at four-digit resolution. Roughly 300 gigabases of sequencing data and approximately 92 million unique TCR sequences made up an early release that covered approximately 700 HLA-typed donors. About five DR-DQ haplotypes were handled as single units for association and clustering because linkage in the cohort was strong. In a later analysis, previously published TCR beta repertoires from about 670 donors were re-analyzed and high-resolution HLA genotyping was added so that TCR occurrence patterns could be studied. All discovery cohort repertoires had been generated using a single sequencing platform. Among the roughly 400 genotyped donors, approximately 77% belonged to the genetic ancestry cluster associated with self-reported Caucasian donors. Alongside the repertoire data, information on donor age, sex, ethnicity and CMV serostatus was compiled. To predict cytomegalovirus infection status, the study brought together high-throughput TCR immunosequencing, statistical association of individual TCRs with disease status, and machine learning. Genome-wide SNP genotypes for about 55% of the 666 donors were used in a later genetic analysis, which treated that subset as a discovery cohort. The number of donors typed differed by locus, with about 629-640 for A, B, C, DRB1 and DQB1, around 520 for DQA1, approximately 570 for DPA1, and around 460 for DPB1. The study was designed to test whether signatures of past pathogen exposure could be identified by cataloging public T cell receptors. The study used immunosequencing to profile the T cell repertoires of about 670 subjects and linked those repertoires to cytomegalovirus serostatus. Among roughly 400 genotyped donors of the cohort, an average of around 240,000 unique TCR beta nucleotide sequences were sequenced per donor, approximately 20% of them non-productive. The study at large found these results: V-gene and J-gene trimming of TCR beta chains was associated with a missense DCLRE1C variant in a later genetic analysis, and the association was replicated in an independent cohort. A later analysis associated some 17,000 TCR beta sequences with specific HLA alleles at a false discovery rate of 0.05. Compared with equally common non-associated chains, HLA-associated TCR beta chains in a later analysis were more clonally expanded and had lower generation probabilities. In vitro tests confirmed that a few of the cytomegalovirus-associated TCR beta chains recognize cytomegalovirus antigens. The cohort was sequenced for TCR beta chains only, and without alpha or paired-chain data the features that could be detected were limited. A total of 150 to 200 TCR beta chains were listed by the study as associated with cytomegalovirus. Most CMV-associated TCR beta chains appeared to be HLA-restricted in a later analysis, and the HLA associations seemed to be driven largely by CMV exposure. The presence/absence analyses assumed that sequencing depth was roughly uniform across donors, and that assumption may not be true. According to the authors, the approach could potentially be generalized to other disease states and immunological phenotypes. In a later analysis, the rate of TCR association differed among HLA loci, with DRB1 alleles having the most associated TCRs and HLA-C alleles having the fewest. Linkage disequilibrium might explain the correlated functional status among segregating V segments, but an unknown experimental factor could not be ruled out. In a later analysis, several top co-occurrence clusters were reported to appear linked to parvovirus B19, influenza, CMV and Epstein-Barr virus. Broadly in line with IMGT annotations, most TCR beta V segments showed up in productive rearrangements about 87% or about 30% of the time in an earlier analysis of approximately 600 of the donors. Strong co-occurrence of HLA alleles, especially DR and DQ, made assigning TCR associations to individual alleles difficult. A further reported finding was that TCR beta sequences accurately predicted the HLA-A and HLA-B alleles for most subjects in the first cohort. Because HLA typing was missing for some donors at each locus, association tests included only the typed subset. While some public TCRs were present in many individuals, most TCR sequences turned up only very rarely across donors. A later genetic analysis reported fewer N-insertions in productive TCRs among donors in an Asian-associated ancestry cluster than the roughly 640-donor mean. A cluster of highly shared sequence variants was judged likely to represent a technical artifact of the sequencing pipeline. Cytomegalovirus status was reported to be diagnosed by the classifier with high specificity and sensitivity in both the original and validation cohorts. For the cohort, immune exposure information was limited to CMV serostatus. Because counts were too low, around 18 rarely observed V segments, including chromosome 9 orphons, were left out of the earlier analysis of about 620 of the donors. Some IMGT-functional V segments, including TRBV6-2 and TRBV6-3, could not be told apart with the 87-base-pair reads, so those segments were excluded.

The method was the immunoSEQ multiplex PCR assay. A mixture of 60 forward primers for TCR Vbeta segments and 13 reverse primers for TCR Jbeta segments was used in the multiplex PCR. The CDR3 region of rearranged TCR beta genes was amplified from genomic DNA with a multiplex PCR assay. The Illumina HiSeq System was used to sequence the amplified TCR beta libraries as 87-base-pair reads. On the study's bioinformatics: A later analysis counted about 82 million unique TCR beta chains across the 650 to 800 repertoires, and around 9.9 million of these chains were shared by at least two donors. A nearest-neighbor algorithm error-corrected the raw reads and collapsed the reads into unique sequences, merging closely related sequences to remove PCR and sequencing errors. V, D and J gene segments were assigned by aligning CDR3 sequences to IMGT reference sequences. Each retained sequence needed at least a six-nucleotide match to both a V gene segment and a J gene segment. Rearrangements were classified as productive when the CDR3 lacked stop codons and remained in frame with V and J, and all other rearrangements were classified as non-productive. Following IMGT convention, CDR3 was defined as the stretch from the second conserved V-encoded cysteine up to the conserved J-encoded phenylalanine. The earlier analysis of about 560 of the donors excluded any sequence lacking an unambiguous match to a single V gene segment. An earlier analysis of about 590 of the donors classified V segments as functional when productive rearrangements were above 56.7% and as segregating when the standard deviation between donors was above 5%. A statistical classification framework was built for diagnosing cytomegalovirus status from the catalog of TCR beta chain sequences. In a later analysis, V and J genes were assigned by comparing TCR nucleotide sequences against IMGT/GENE-DB human TR gene sequences. The TCRdist pipeline was used in a later analysis to assign CDR3 sequences and most-parsimonious VDJ recombination scenarios. In a later analysis, each TCR beta chain was defined by its CDR3 amino acid sequence together with its V-gene family, and reads lacking a unique V-gene family were excluded. In a later analysis, 450 to 600 highly shared, low-generation-probability nucleotide sequences were removed to address suspected cross-contamination and a sequencing artifact. For each public chain, a later analysis derived a clonal expansion index from normalized ranks of inferred template counts within each repertoire. In a later analysis, generation probabilities were computed with a VDJ recombination model fitted to out-of-frame rearrangements, and the resulting probabilities were checked against IGoR. In a later analysis, hypergeometric tests were used to score TCR-TCR, TCR-HLA and TCR-CMV co-occurrence, with a repertoire-size bias correction applied to TCR pairs. A later analysis estimated false discovery rates by permuting HLA or CMV assignments 20 times. In a later analysis, co-occurring TCRs were grouped using DBSCAN, with TCRdist sequence similarity added in when clustering inside HLA-allele-positive subsets. Repertoires with fewer than 30,000 or more than 120,000 public chains, plus five repertoires with anomalous nucleotide sharing, were excluded from co-occurrence clustering. In its TCRdb copy, this immuneACCESS table keeps in-frame sequences only and misses some clones. Where compared with another copy, unresolved V genes explain less than half of these, and the others have no known cause. V and J calls and clone size are given by that table; D and trimming were obtained from the DNA. The sample data list about 220,000 clones, and approximately 70% of these were observed just once. The ten largest clones take up 1.8% of the sample.

The cohort comprised fewer than 750 healthy bone marrow donors. All cohort members were sampled while nominally healthy, although unrecorded immune exposures were likely present. The donor was CMV seronegative and belonged to the group of 350 or so seronegative cohort members. A peripheral blood sample was provided by each donor, and peripheral blood mononuclear cells were used for TCR beta sequencing. The Qiagen DNeasy Blood Extraction Kit was used to extract genomic DNA from the blood cell samples. Inclusive of the bounding cysteine and phenylalanine, the CDR3 is 16 residues long. The entry retains the CDR3 DNA only, 48 bases that are in frame from base 1. Germline trimming amounts to 6 bases on V and 6 bases on J, with 7 as the count of junction bases outside the gene matches. Per the germline V gene, SNHLY is the CDR1 and FYNNEI is the CDR2.

This sequence was found in a young woman in good health and CMV-seronegative. Sequencing was done on a sample of PBMCs. The V and J segments used are TRBV2 and TRBJ1-6; 11 bases in the middle match TRBD1. The DNA is as follows: TGTGCCAGCAGACCCGGGACAGGGGGGTCTAATTCACCCCTCCACTTT. This is translated as CASRPGTGGSNSPLHF.